This T cell receptor beta chain emerged from a study of response to subunit inactivated influenza vaccine. With respect to this clonotype: The target antigen is unknown.

Study-level points and caveats: The authors offered the suggestion that each seasonal influenza vaccination recruits few new T cells.

TCRdb re-analysed the RT-PCR reads in MiXCR, keeping a single row per CDR3 protein. The sample includes approximately 500,000 distinct CDR3 sequences, 13% of them seen just once. Germline V CDR1 and CDR2: MNHEY, SVGEGT. V was trimmed by 7 bases and J by 3 bases, leaving 16 bases between them. The CDR3 totals 14 residues. V and J are TRBV6-2 or TRBV6-3 and TRBJ2-7, with D perhaps matching TRBD2 (5 bases). Source: PBMCs from blood, taken around seven weeks after vaccination. The sequence was collected from a man aged 50-60 years who received an inactivated influenza vaccine. DNA for the CDR3: TGTGCCAGCAACCCCGGAGGCAGAATCTACGAGCAGTACTTC. Protein sequence: CASNPGGRIYEQYF.